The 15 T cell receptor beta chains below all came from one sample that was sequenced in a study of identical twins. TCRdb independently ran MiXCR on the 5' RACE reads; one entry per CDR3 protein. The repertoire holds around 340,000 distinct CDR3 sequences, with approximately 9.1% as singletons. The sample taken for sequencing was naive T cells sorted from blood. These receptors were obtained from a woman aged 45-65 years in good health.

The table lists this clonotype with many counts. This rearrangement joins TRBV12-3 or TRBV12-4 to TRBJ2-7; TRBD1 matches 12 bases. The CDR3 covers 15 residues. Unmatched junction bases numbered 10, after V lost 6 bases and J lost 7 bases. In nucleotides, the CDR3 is TGTGCCAGCAGGACCGGGACAGGGGGCTGGGAAGAGCAGTACGTC. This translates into CASRTGTGGWEEQYV.

CDR3 bases: TGTGCCAGCCGGGGGGGCCCCTACAATGAGCAGTTCTTC. This codes for CASRGGPYNEQFF. The chain has TRBV12-3 or TRBV12-4 and TRBJ2-1; the match to TRBD2 covers 8 bases. CDR3 length: 13 amino acids. Trimming cost V 8 bases and J 2 bases; bases outside gene matches: 2.

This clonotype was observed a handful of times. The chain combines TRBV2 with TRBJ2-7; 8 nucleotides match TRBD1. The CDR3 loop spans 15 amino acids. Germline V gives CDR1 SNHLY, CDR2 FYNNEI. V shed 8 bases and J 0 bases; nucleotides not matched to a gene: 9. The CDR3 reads CASQPWTGLSYEQYF. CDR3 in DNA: TGTGCCAGCCAACCTTGGACAGGGCTCTCCTACGAGCAGTACTTC.

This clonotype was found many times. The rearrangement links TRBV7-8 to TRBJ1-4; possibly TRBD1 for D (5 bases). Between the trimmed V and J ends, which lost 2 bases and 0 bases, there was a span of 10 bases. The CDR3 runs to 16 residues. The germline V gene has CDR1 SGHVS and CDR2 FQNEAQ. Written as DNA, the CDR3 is TGTGCCAGCAGCTTAAGACAGCGCTCAACTAATGAAAAACTGTTTTTT. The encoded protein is CASSLRQRSTNEKLFF.

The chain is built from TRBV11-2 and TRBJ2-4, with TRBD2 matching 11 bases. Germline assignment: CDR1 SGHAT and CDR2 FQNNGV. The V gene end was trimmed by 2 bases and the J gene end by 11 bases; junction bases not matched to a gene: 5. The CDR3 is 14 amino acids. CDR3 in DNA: TGTGCCAGCAGCTTATTGACTAGCGGGACGGTTCAGTACTTC. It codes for CASSLLTSGTVQYF.

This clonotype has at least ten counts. The CDR3 DNA reads as TGTGCCAGCAGACCTCGTCCGACCGGGGAGCTGTTTTTT. Translated, it gives CASRPRPTGELFF. The rearrangement uses TRBV3-1 and TRBJ2-2, with no clear D. V was trimmed by 6 bases and J by 5 bases, leaving 10 bases between them. The CDR3 totals 13 residues. Germline V gene sequence: CDR1 LGHDT, CDR2 YNNKEL (reference sequence).

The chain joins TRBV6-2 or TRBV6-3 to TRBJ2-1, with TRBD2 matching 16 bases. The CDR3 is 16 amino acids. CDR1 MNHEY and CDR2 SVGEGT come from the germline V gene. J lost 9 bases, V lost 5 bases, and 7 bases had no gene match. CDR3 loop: CASSVKGLAGGSEQFF. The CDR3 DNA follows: TGTGCCAGCAGTGTCAAGGGACTAGCGGGAGGGAGTGAGCAGTTCTTC.

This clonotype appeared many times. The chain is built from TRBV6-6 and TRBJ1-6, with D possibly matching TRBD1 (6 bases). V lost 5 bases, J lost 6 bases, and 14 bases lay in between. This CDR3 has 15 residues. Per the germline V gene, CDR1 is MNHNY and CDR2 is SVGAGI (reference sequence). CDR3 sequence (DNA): TGTGCCAGCAGTACCACAGGGCTGGTTAATTCACCCCTCCACTTT. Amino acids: CASSTTGLVNSPLHF.

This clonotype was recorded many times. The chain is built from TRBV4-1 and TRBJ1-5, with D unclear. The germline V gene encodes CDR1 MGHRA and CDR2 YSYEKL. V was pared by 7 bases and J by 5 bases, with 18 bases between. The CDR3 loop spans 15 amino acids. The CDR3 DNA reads TGCGCCAGCATGGAGACGGACTACGGCGATCAGCCCCAGCATTTT. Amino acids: CASMETDYGDQPQHF.

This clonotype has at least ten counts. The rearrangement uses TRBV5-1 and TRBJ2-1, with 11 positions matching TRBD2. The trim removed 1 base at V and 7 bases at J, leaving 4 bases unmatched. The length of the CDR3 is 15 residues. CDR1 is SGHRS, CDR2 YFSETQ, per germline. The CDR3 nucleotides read TGCGCCAGCAGCTTGTCTAGCGGGAGGTTAAATGAGCAGTTCTTC. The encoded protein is CASSLSSGRLNEQFF.

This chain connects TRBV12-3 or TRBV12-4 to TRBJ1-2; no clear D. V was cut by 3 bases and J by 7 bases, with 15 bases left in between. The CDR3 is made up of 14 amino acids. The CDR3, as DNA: TGTGCCAGCAGTTTTGCGGAGGGCCCGGGTGGCTACACCTTC. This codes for CASSFAEGPGGYTF.

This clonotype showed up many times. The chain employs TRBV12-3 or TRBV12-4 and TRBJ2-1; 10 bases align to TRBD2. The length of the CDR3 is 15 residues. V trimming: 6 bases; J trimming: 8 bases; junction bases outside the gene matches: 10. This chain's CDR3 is CASSPGGLATHEQFF. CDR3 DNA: TGTGCCAGCAGCCCGGGGGGACTAGCGACCCATGAGCAGTTCTTC.

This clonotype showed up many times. In DNA form, the CDR3 reads TGTGCCACCAGCGCGTACAATGAGCAGTTCTTC. Translated, it gives CATSAYNEQFF. V and J are TRBV24-1 and TRBJ2-1; the D is unclear. Germline-derived CDR1 and CDR2 are KGHDR and SFDVKD. The CDR3 is made up of 11 amino acids. Deletions cut 7 bases from V and 4 bases from J, with 4 bases between.

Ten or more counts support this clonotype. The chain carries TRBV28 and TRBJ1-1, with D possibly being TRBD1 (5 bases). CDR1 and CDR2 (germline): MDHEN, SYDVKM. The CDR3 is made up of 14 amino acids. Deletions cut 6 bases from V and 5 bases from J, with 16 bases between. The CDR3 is CASSLGGFWTEAFF. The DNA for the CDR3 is TGTGCCAGCAGCTTGGGGGGGTTCTGGACTGAAGCTTTCTTT.

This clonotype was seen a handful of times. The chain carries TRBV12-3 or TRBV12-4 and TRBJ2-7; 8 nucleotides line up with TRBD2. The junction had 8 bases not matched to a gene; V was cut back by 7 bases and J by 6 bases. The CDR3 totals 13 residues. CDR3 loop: CASTSGLVAEQYF. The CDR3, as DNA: TGTGCCAGCACCTCGGGACTAGTGGCCGAGCAGTACTTC.